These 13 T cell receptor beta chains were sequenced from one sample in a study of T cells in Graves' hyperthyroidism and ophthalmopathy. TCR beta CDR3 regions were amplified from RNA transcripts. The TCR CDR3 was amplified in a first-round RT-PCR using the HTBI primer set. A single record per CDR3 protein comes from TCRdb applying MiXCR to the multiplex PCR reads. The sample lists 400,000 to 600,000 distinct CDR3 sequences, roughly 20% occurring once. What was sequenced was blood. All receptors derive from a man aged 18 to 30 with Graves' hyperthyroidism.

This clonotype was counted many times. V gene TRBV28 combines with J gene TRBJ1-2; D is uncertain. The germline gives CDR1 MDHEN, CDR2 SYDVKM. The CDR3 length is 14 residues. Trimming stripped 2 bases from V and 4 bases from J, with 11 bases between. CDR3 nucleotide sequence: TGTGCCAGCAGTTTACCCCCTAGGCGCTATGGCTACACCTTC. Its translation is CASSLPPRRYGYTF.

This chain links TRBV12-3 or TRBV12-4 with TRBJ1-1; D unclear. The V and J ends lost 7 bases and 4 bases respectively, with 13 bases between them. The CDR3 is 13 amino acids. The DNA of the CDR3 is TGTGCCAGCACCCTAAGGCGTCTCACTGAAGCTTTCTTT. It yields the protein CASTLRRLTEAFF.

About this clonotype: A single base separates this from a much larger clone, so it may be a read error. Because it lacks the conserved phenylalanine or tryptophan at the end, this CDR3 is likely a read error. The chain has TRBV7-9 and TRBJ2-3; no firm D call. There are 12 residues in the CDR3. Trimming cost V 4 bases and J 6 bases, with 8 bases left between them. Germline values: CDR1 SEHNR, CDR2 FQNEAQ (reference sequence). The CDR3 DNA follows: TGTGCCAGCAGCTCAACTATCGATACGCAGTATTGT. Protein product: CASSSTIDTQYC.

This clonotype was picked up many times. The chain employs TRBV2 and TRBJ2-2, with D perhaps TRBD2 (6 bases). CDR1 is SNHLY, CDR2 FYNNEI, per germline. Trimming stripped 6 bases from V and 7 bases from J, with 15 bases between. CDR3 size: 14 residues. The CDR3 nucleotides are TGTGCCAGCAGGGCGGGACCGTCCGGCGGGGAGCTGTTTTTT. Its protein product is CASRAGPSGGELFF.

The chain's CDR3 is CASSKLLAASSYEQYF. In DNA form, the CDR3 reads TGTGCCAGCAGCAAGCTACTAGCCGCGAGCTCCTACGAGCAGTACTTC. This chain uses TRBV7-8 with TRBJ2-7; D is perhaps TRBD2 (6 bases). Looked up from germline, CDR1 is SGHVS and CDR2 is FQNEAQ. CDR3 length equals 16 residues. The V end was cut by 5 bases, the J end by 0 bases, with 17 bases between.

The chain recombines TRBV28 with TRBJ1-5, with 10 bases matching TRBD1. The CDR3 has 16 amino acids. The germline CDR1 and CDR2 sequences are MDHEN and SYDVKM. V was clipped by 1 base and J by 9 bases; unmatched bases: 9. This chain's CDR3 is CASSLSGTGAFRPQHF. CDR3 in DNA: TGTGCCAGCAGTTTATCCGGGACAGGGGCGTTTCGGCCCCAGCATTTT.

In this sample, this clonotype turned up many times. The CDR3 loop is CASSEFVGAPDGYTF. The CDR3 DNA is TGTGCCAGCAGTGAATTCGTCGGGGCCCCCGATGGCTACACCTTC. The genes are TRBV25-1 and TRBJ1-2; weak D call: TRBD1 (5 bases). The CDR3 totals 15 residues. Germline CDR1 and CDR2: MGHDK and SYGVNS. Between the trimmed V and J ends, which lost 1 base and 6 bases, there was a span of 15 bases.

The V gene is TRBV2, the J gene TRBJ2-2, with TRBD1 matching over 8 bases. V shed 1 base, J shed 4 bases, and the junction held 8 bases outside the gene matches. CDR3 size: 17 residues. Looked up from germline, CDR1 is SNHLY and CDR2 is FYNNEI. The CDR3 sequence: CASSEGTGIRGTGELFF. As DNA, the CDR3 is TGTGCCAGCAGTGAAGGGACAGGGATTAGGGGCACCGGGGAGCTGTTTTTT.

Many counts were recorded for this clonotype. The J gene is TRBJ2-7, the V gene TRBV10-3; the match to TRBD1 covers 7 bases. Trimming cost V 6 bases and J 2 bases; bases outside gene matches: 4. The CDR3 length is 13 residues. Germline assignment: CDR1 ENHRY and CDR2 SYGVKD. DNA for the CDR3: TGTGCCATCAGGCCGGGACAGCCCTACGAGCAGTACTTC. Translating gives CAIRPGQPYEQYF.

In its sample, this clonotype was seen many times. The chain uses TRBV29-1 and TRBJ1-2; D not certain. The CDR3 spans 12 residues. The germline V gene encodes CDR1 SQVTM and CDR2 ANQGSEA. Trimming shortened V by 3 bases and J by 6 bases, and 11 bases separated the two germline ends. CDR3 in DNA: TGCAGCGTTGACGACATGAACGATGGCTACACCTTC. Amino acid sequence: CSVDDMNDGYTF.

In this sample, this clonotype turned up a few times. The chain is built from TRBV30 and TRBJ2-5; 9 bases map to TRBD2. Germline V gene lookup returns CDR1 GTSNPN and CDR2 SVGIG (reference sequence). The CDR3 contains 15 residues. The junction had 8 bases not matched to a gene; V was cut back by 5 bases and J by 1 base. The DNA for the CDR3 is TGTGCCTGGGCTAATCTAGCGGGGTTCCAAGAGACCCAGTACTTC. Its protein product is CAWANLAGFQETQYF.

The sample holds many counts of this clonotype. The CDR3 DNA follows: TGTGCCAGCAGTTACGATCCGGGACAGTCCGCGGAGACCCAGTACTTC. Its translation is CASSYDPGQSAETQYF. The chain uses TRBV6-2 or TRBV6-3 and TRBJ2-5; 7 bases map to TRBD1. Germline trimming cut 2 bases from V and 5 bases from J; bases unmatched to any gene: 11. The germline V gene encodes CDR1 MNHEY and CDR2 SVGEGT. This CDR3 is built from 16 residues.

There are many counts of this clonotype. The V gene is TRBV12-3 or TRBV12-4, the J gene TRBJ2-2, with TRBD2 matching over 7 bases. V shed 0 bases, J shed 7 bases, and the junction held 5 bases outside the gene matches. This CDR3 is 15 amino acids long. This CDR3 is CASSLAPSGHGELFF. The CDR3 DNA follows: TGTGCCAGCAGTTTAGCCCCTAGCGGACACGGGGAGCTGTTTTTT.